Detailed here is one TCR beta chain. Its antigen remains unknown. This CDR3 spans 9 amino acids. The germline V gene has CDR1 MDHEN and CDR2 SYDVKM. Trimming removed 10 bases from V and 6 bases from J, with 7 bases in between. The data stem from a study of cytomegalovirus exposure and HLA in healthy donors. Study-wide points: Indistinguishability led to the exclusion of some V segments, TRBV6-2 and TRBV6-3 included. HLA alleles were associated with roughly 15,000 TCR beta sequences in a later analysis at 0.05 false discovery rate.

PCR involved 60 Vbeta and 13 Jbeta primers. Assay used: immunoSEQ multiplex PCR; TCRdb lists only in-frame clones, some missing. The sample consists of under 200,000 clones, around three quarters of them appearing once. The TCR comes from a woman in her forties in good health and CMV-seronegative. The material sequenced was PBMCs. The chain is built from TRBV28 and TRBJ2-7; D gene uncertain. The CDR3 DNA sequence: TGTGCCAACCCGGGCGAGCAGTACTTC. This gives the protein CANPGEQYF.